The 19 T cell receptor beta chains below were found in one sample sequenced in a study of cytomegalovirus exposure and HLA in healthy donors. With 60 Vbeta and 13 Jbeta primers, the PCR was carried out. The protocol was immunoSEQ multiplex PCR, while the TCRdb copy is restricted to in-frame clones and leaves out a portion. The sample has tens of thousands of clones, about 73% seen once. Sequencing input: PBMCs. All receptors come from a woman aged 40 to 55 in good health and CMV-seropositive.

The V and J genes are TRBV9 and TRBJ2-1; TRBD1 matches 8 bases. The germline V gene has CDR1 SGDLS and CDR2 YYNGEE. V trimming: 0 bases; J trimming: 9 bases; junction bases outside the gene matches: 2. This CDR3 has 13 residues. For the CDR3, the DNA is TGTGCCAGCAGCGTAGCCGGACAGGGTGAGCAGTTCTTC. Residues: CASSVAGQGEQFF.

The chain has TRBV4-2 and TRBJ2-7; TRBD2 might be the D (5 bases). CDR1 and CDR2 (germline): LGHNA, YNFKEQ. V was shortened by 0 bases and J by 3 bases, with 9 bases between the two germline ends. The CDR3 totals 14 residues. CDR3 nucleotides: TGTGCCAGCAGCCAAGAGAGACGGGGCTACGAGCAGTACTTC. Translation gives CASSQERRGYEQYF.

The count of this clone is one. The V call is TRBV1, the J call TRBJ2-1; the table assigns TRBD2, which was not confirmed against the DNA. TRBV1 represents a pseudogene. The CDR3 extends over 17 amino acids. This CDR3 is CTSSQAGPLAGVFEQFF. DNA of the CDR3: TGCACCAGCAGCCAAGCGGGACCACTAGCGGGAGTCTTTGAGCAGTTCTTC.

The gene calls are TRBV27 and TRBJ2-5; TRBD2 matches at 10 bases. The DNA end is more similar to TRBJ2-7, so the J call may be wrong. This CDR3 has 15 residues. Germline V gives CDR1 MNHEY, CDR2 SMNVEV (reference sequence). The CDR3 reads CASSSPSGSTYEQYF. The CDR3, as DNA: TGTGCCAGCAGTTCCCCTAGCGGGAGTACCTACGAGCAGTACTTC.

The chain recombines TRBV19 with TRBJ2-1, with 7 bases fitting TRBD2. The CDR3 is 16 residues long. The germline gives CDR1 LNHDA, CDR2 SQIVND (reference sequence). V was pared by 6 bases and J by 1 base, with 9 bases of the junction left unmatched. This CDR3 is CASSPHGGGSYNEQFF. DNA for the CDR3: TGTGCCAGTAGCCCCCATGGGGGAGGGTCCTACAATGAGCAGTTCTTC. Looking up the rest from reference TRBV19 and TRBJ2-1 gives the full variable domain: DGGITQSPKYLFRKEGQNVTLSCEQNLNHDAMYWYRQDPGQGLRLIYYSQIVNDFQKGDIAEGYSVSREKKESFPLTVTSAQKNPTAFYLCASSPHGGGSYNEQFFGPGTRLTVL.

The rearrangement links TRBV4-1 to TRBJ1-1; D is unresolved. V dropped 4 bases and J dropped 0 bases, with 15 bases sitting between them. In germline, CDR1 is MGHRA, CDR2 YSYEKL. This CDR3 is built from 16 residues. As DNA, the CDR3 is TGCGCCAGCAGCCTAGCAGAGGTGTCCATGAACACTGAAGCTTTCTTT. This encodes CASSLAEVSMNTEAFF.

V and J are TRBV5-6 and TRBJ1-1; the match to TRBD1 covers 9 bases. This CDR3 is 13 amino acids long. The trim removed 5 bases at V and 4 bases at J, leaving 3 bases unmatched. Germline-derived CDR1 and CDR2 are SGHDT and YYEEEE. In DNA form, the CDR3 reads TGTGCCAGCAGACAACAGGGGGCCACTGAAGCTTTCTTT. The encoded protein is CASRQQGATEAFF.

The chain recombines TRBV27 with TRBJ2-2; D perhaps matches TRBD2 (5 bases). From germline, CDR1 is MNHEY and CDR2 SMNVEV (reference sequence). Deletions cut 0 bases from V and 5 bases from J, with 10 bases between. The CDR3 covers 15 residues. The CDR3 spells CASSLSGRPTGELFF. CDR3 DNA sequence: TGTGCCAGCAGTTTATCTGGGAGACCTACCGGGGAGCTGTTTTTT.

V is TRBV27 and J is TRBJ2-7, with TRBD2 matching over 14 bases. The CDR3 is 20 residues long. Germline CDR1 is MNHEY and CDR2 is SMNVEV (reference sequence). V shed 5 bases and J 2 bases; nucleotides not matched to a gene: 17. CDR3 sequence: CASSGSGLAGVTNGAYEQYF. DNA for the CDR3: TGTGCCAGCAGTGGGTCGGGACTAGCGGGAGTAACGAACGGGGCCTACGAGCAGTACTTC.

The rearrangement joins TRBV6-5 to TRBJ1-5; a weak D match, TRBD1 (6 bases). This CDR3 is 15 amino acids long. The ends were cut back, 6 bases at V and 5 bases at J, with 17 bases in the middle. Germline-derived CDR1 and CDR2 are MNHEY and SVGAGI. CDR3 in amino acids: CASRPDITGHQPQHF. As DNA, the CDR3 is TGTGCCAGCAGGCCCGATATTACAGGGCATCAGCCCCAGCATTTT.

This clone turned up a few times. The V call is TRBV4-3, the J call TRBJ2-7; D might be TRBD2 (5 bases). This CDR3 region has 15 residues. V was cut by 4 bases and J by 0 bases, with 13 bases left in between. From germline, CDR1 is LGHNA and CDR2 YSLEER. CDR3 in amino acids: CASSRYAADSYEQYF. Here the CDR3 DNA reads TGCGCCAGCAGCCGATACGCAGCGGACTCCTACGAGCAGTACTTC.

This clone was counted once. This chain joins TRBV6-5 and TRBJ2-7; 9 bases agree with TRBD2. The CDR3 covers 15 residues. Trimming removed 2 bases from V and 4 bases from J; junction bases left unmatched: 6. Germline V gene data show CDR1 as MNHEY and CDR2 as SVGAGI. The CDR3 region is CASSYGGTSRYEQYF. For the CDR3, the DNA is TGTGCCAGCAGTTACGGAGGGACTAGCAGGTACGAGCAGTACTTC.

This clone was seen a single time. CDR3 in amino acids: CASSELGTEQYF. The CDR3 DNA sequence: TGTGCCAGCAGTGAATTGGGGACAGAGCAGTACTTC. The chain carries TRBV6-1 and TRBJ2-7; a weak D match, TRBD1 (6 bases). The CDR3 is 12 amino acids. Germline CDR1 reads MNHNS; CDR2 reads SASEGT. V shed 2 bases and J shed 7 bases, with 9 bases lying between them.

The chain uses TRBV7-8 and TRBJ2-1, with D tentatively TRBD2 (5 bases). CDR1 SGHVS and CDR2 FQNEAQ come from the germline V gene. The germline V and J ends were trimmed by 6 bases and 5 bases, with 17 bases remaining between them. CDR3 size: 15 residues. The CDR3 coding sequence is TGTGCCAGCAGTTACTTAGCTAGCTGGGACAATGAGCAGTTCTTC. Translation: CASSYLASWDNEQFF.

The rearrangement links TRBV28 to TRBJ2-2, with D possibly being TRBD2 (5 bases). Trimming pared 5 bases from V and 6 bases from J, leaving 7 bases between. The V gene's germline CDR1 is MDHEN and CDR2 SYDVKM. The CDR3 totals 12 residues. CDR3 protein: CASSVRAGELFF. CDR3 nucleotides: TGTGCCAGCAGTGTGAGGGCCGGGGAGCTGTTTTTT. Full variable domain (missing parts from reference TRBV28 and TRBJ2-2): DVKVTQSSRYLVKRTGEKVFLECVQDMDHENMFWYRQDPGLGLRLIYFSYDVKMKEKGDIPEGYSVSREKKERFSLILESASTNQTSMYLCASSVRAGELFFGEGSRLTVL.

Here the CDR3 DNA reads TGTGCCAGCAGCTCCGCGGGAGGATACTACGAGCAGTACTTC. This codes for CASSSAGGYYEQYF. This chain joins TRBV5-4 and TRBJ2-7, with 8 positions matching TRBD2. Trimming removed 3 bases from V and 3 bases from J; junction bases left unmatched: 5. Germline CDR1 and CDR2: SGHNT and YYREEE (reference sequence). The CDR3 length is 14 residues.

This clone was recorded a few times. This sequence joins TRBV6-5 and TRBJ2-7; TRBD2 matches at 12 bases. With V trimmed by 5 bases and J by 4 bases, 3 bases remained unmatched. CDR3 length equals 14 residues. Germline V gene sequence: CDR1 MNHEY, CDR2 SVGAGI. CDR3 in DNA: TGTGCCAGCAGTGCGACTAGCGGGAGTTACGAGCAGTACTTC. The encoded protein is CASSATSGSYEQYF.

DNA for the CDR3: TGTGCCAGCAGTTTATTGGGACAGGGACTCAATCAGCCCCAGCATTTT. Translating gives CASSLLGQGLNQPQHF. V usage is TRBV28 and J usage is TRBJ1-5, with 9 bases fitting TRBD1. Germline values: CDR1 MDHEN, CDR2 SYDVKM. The CDR3 is 16 amino acids. With 1 base clipped from V and 3 bases from J, the junction kept 4 bases outside the gene matches.

The chain joins TRBV27 to TRBJ1-2, with TRBD1 identical over 9 bases. The CDR3 spans 15 residues. Per the germline V gene, CDR1 is MNHEY and CDR2 is SMNVEV (reference sequence). J gave up 4 bases and V 5 bases, and 8 bases lay outside the gene matches. CDR3: CASSPTGQGGYGYTF. In nucleotides, the CDR3 is TGTGCCAGCAGTCCGACGGGACAGGGAGGCTATGGCTACACCTTC.